This T cell receptor (beta chain) came from a study of metastatic and nonmetastatic thyroid tumors. Study at large: Repertoires from blood and tumor or nodule tissue of malignant and benign thyroid patients were compared.

Patients underwent thyroid surgery, and none had received any treatment before it. Via MiXCR, TCRdb re-called the PCR reads. The top ten clones hold less than 8.5% of a sample with almost 70,000 clones, over 12% of them seen once. The CDR3 runs 14 residues. Per the germline V gene, CDR1 is LGHNA and CDR2 is YNFKEQ. The V gene end was trimmed by 4 bases and the J gene end by 5 bases; junction bases not matched to a gene: 5. V and J are TRBV4-2 and TRBJ1-5; TRBD1 agrees at 7 bases. Input material: blood. This clonotype was sampled from a male donor with papillary thyroid cancer or a benign thyroid nodule (not recorded which). Some clones in this sample may be carry-over from other donors' samples. The CDR3, as DNA: TGTGCCAGCAGCCTACAGGGGTCGGATCAGCCCCAGCATTTT. Protein sequence: CASSLQGSDQPQHF.